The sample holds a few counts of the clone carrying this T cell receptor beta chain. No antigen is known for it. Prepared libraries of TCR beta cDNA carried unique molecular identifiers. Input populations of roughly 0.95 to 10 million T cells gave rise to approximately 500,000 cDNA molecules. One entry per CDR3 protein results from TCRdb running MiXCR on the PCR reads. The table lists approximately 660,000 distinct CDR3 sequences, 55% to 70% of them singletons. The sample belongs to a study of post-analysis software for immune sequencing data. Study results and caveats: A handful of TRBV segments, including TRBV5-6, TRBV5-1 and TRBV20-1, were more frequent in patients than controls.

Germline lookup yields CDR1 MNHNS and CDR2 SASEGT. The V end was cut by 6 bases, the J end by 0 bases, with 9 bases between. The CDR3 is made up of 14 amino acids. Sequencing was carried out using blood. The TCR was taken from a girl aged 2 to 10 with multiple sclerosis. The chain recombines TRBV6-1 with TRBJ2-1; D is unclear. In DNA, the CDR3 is TGTGCCAGCAGGTTAGACCCCTCCTACAATGAGCAGTTCTTC. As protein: CASRLDPSYNEQFF.